This T cell receptor beta chain was obtained from a study of Tregs in tolerant kidney transplant recipients. Overall study results and limits: Tregs expanded with activated donor B cells seemed most donor-specific. Biological reproducibility was not directly addressed in this study.

Unstimulated Tregs (CD4+CD25+CD127-) and CD4+CD25- non-Tregs were sorted from PBMCs. This clone has just a few counts. Antigen unknown. Repertoires were generated with immunoSEQ multiplex PCR, while TCRdb's copy carries only in-frame clones and drops some. The table has around 52,000 clones, about 86% seen once; the top ten hold more than 4%. The CDR3 runs to 14 residues. V lost 7 bases and J lost 2, with 13 bases in between. Germline lookup yields CDR1 SGHRS and CDR2 YFSETQ. The TCR originated in a human donor in good health. This chain connects TRBV5-1 to TRBJ1-5; possibly TRBD1 for D (5 bases). What was sequenced was CD4+ T cells from blood. The chain's CDR3 is CASGGGVGNQPQHF. DNA of the CDR3: TGCGCCAGCGGGGGAGGGGTAGGCAATCAGCCCCAGCATTTT.